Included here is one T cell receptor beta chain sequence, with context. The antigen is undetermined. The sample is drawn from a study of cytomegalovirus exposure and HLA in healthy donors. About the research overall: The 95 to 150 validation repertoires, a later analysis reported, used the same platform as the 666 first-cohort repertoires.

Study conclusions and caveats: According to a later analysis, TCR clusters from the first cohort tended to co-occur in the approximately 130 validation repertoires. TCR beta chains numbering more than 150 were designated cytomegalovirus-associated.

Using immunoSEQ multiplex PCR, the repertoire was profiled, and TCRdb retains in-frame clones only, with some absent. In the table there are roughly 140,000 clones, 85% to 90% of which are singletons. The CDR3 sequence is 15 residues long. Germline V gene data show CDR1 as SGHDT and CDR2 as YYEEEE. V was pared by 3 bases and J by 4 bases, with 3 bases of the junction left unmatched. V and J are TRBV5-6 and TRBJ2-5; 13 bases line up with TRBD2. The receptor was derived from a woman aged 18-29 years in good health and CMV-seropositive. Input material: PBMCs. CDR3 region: CASSSWTSGRETQYF. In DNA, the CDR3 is TGTGCCAGCAGCTCCTGGACTAGCGGGAGAGAGACCCAGTACTTC.